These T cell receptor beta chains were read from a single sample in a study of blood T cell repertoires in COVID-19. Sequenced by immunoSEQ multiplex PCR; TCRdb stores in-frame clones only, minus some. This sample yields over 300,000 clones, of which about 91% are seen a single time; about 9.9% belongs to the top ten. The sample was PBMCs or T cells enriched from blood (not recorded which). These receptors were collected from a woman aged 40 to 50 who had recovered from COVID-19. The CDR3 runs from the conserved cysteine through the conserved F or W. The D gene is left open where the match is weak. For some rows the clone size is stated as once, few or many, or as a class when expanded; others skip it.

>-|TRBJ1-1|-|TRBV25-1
TGTGCCAGCAGTGCCTTCGGAGGGAGAGTTGAAGCTTTCTTT
CASSAFGGRVEAFF
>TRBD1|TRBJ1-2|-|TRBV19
TGTGCCAGTAGTATCGCACAGGGGGCGAGCGGCTACACCTTC
CASSIAQGASGYTF
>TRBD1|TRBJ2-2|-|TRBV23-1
TGCGCCAGCAGTCACAAGGACAGGGGGCGCACCGGGGAGCTGTTTTTT
CASSHKDRGRTGELFF
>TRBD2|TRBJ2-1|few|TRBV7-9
TGTGCCAGCAGCTCCAAGGGGGCTAGCGGGGCCCACAATGAGCAGTTCTTC
CASSSKGASGAHNEQFF
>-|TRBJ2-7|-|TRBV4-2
TGTGCCAGCAGCCAAGTGGCTAGCGTCACCTACGAGCAGTACTTC
CASSQVASVTYEQYF
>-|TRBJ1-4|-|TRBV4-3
TGCGCCAGCAGCCAAGATCGCGGGGGCAGTCATGAAAAACTGTTTTTT
CASSQDRGGSHEKLFF
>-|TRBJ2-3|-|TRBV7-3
TGTGCCAGCAGTCCAAACGGGGGTAGCACAGATACGCAGTATTTT
CASSPNGGSTDTQYF
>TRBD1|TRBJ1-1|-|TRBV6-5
TGTGCCAGCACCCTCGACACAGGGGCCACTGAAGCTTTCTTT
CASTLDTGATEAFF
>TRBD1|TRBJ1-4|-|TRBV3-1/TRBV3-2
TGTGCCAGCAGCACCACCGGGACAGGGAGTAGAGGGGCAACTAATGAAAAACTGTTTTTT
CASSTTGTGSRGATNEKLFF
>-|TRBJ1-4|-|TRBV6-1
TGTGCCAGCAGTGTATCGAGGGTCCGGACTAATGAAAAACTGTTTTTT
CASSVSRVRTNEKLFF
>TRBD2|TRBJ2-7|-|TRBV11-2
TGTGCCAGCAGCTTAGCTCTAGCGGGAAATTACGAGCAGTACTTC
CASSLALAGNYEQYF